Listed below are T cell receptor beta chains from one sample, sequenced in a study of blood T cell repertoires in COVID-19. Assay used: immunoSEQ multiplex PCR; TCRdb lists only in-frame clones, some missing. The table shows roughly 140,000 clones, with roughly nine tenths occurring only once. Sequenced input: peripheral blood. These receptors all stem from a woman in her 70s with acute or convalescent COVID-19. CDR3s include the opening cysteine and the closing phenylalanine or tryptophan.

V,J,CDR3
TRBV20-1,TRBJ1-5,CSASFRGRGNQPQHF
TRBV5-1,TRBJ1-2,CASSLEAGGNGYTF
TRBV4-3,TRBJ2-3,CASSQFRADTQYF
TRBV9,TRBJ1-3,CASSPLGGNTIYF
TRBV15,TRBJ2-1,CATSSVHRGPGNEQFF
TRBV9,TRBJ1-2,CASNLQGNYGYTF
TRBV6-5,TRBJ1-2,CASMGGQGAQGYTF
TRBV6-5,TRBJ2-1,CASRGTGVNEQFF
TRBV19,TRBJ2-1,CASSLDSPNEQFF
TRBV4-3,TRBJ1-2,CASSQDPREQDGYTF
TRBV15,TRBJ1-6,CATSRDRTGGYSPLHF
TRBV3-1/TRBV3-2,TRBJ2-2,CASSHHRDRRGGELFF
TRBV5-4,TRBJ2-3,CASSLEHTDTQYF
TRBV19,TRBJ2-4,CASSIQDTPGGNIQYF
TRBV5-3,TRBJ2-3,CARSLGLAGGVITDTQYF
TRBV5-5,TRBJ1-1,CASSYRENTEAFF
TRBV11-2,TRBJ1-2,CASSLDLSTGGDGYTF
TRBV6-5,TRBJ1-1,CASRRGGYTEAFF
TRBV6-2/TRBV6-3,TRBJ1-5,CASSYLGGLSNQPQHF
TRBV6-2/TRBV6-3,TRBJ1-1,CASSLMRRSNTEAFF
TRBV19,TRBJ1-5,CASSIWTGRNQPQHF
TRBV14,TRBJ2-6,CASSTTTGPSGANVLTF
TRBV4-2,TRBJ1-6,CASSQEAGAVGSPLHF
TRBV3-1/TRBV3-2,TRBJ2-1,CASSLRGLGWNEQFF
TRBV9,TRBJ2-5,CASSVAGGAIETQYF
TRBV10-2,TRBJ1-1,CASFGGGLGTEAFF
TRBV3-1/TRBV3-2,TRBJ1-3,CASSHLGAGNTIYF
TRBV19,TRBJ1-1,CASSIAGKRITEAFF
TRBV18,TRBJ2-5,CASSRESGPQETQYF
TRBV27,TRBJ1-6,CASRLGTFPKISPLHF
TRBV5-1,TRBJ1-6,CASSDGSGPSPLHF
TRBV5-6,TRBJ2-7,CASSRRPGLASGYEQYF
TRBV18,TRBJ1-2,CASSPGQGGPYGYTF
TRBV6-6,TRBJ2-7,CASSSAGGSYEQYF
TRBV9,TRBJ1-2,CASSAEGQGLGYGYTF
TRBV7-2,TRBJ1-1,CASSPETKGKTTEAFF
TRBV11-3,TRBJ2-7,CASSGGQLNEQYF
TRBV12-5,TRBJ1-4,CASGLVPTGQGPPGHEKLFF
TRBV7-2,TRBJ1-1,CASSFLDSPKAAFF
TRBV29-1,TRBJ1-2,CSVAPGQFYGYTF